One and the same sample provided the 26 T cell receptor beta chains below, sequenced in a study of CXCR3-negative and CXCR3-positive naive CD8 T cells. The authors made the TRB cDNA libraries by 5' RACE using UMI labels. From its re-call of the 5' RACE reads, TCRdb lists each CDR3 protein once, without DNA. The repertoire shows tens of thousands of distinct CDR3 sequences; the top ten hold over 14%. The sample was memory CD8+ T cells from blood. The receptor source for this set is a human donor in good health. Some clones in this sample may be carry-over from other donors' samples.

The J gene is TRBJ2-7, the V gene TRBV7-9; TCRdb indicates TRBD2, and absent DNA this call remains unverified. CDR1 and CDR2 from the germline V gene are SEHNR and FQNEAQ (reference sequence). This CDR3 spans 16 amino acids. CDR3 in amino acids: CATLGTSGRGTYEQYF.

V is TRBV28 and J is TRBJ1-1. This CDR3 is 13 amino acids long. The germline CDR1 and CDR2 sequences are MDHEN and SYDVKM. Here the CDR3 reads CASSFPSNTEAFF.

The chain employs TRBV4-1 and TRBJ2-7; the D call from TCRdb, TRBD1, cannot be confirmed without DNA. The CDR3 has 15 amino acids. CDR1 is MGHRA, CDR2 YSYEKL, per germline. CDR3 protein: CASSQETASSYEQYF.

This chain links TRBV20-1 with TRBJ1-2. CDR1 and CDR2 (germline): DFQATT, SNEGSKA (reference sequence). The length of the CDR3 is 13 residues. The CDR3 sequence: CSARDVYRDGYTF.

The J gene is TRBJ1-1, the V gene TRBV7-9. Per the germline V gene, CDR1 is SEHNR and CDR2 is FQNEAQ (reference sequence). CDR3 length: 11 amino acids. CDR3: CASTIGTEAFF.

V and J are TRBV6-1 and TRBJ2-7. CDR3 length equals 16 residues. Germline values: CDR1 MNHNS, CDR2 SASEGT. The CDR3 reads CASSEAAWGSSYEQYF.

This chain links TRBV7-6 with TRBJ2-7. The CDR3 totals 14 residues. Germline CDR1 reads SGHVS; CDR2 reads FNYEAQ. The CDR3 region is CASSSETATYEQYF.

The CDR3: CASSPRTGGSADTQYF. The genes are TRBV28 and TRBJ2-3; without DNA, the TCRdb call of TRBD1 cannot be checked. The V gene's germline CDR1 is MDHEN and CDR2 SYDVKM. The CDR3 totals 16 residues.

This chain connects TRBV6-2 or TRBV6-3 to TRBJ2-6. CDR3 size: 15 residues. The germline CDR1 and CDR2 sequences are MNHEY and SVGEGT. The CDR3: CASSPRGSGANVLTF.

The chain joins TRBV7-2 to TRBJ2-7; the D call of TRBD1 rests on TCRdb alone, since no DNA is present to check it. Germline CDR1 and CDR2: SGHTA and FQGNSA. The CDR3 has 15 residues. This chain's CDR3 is CASSFRDRGLYEQYF.

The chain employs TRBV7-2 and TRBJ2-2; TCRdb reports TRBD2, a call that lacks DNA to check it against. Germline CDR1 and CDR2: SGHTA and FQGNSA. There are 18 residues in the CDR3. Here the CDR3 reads CASSQRLAGGPGLGELFF.

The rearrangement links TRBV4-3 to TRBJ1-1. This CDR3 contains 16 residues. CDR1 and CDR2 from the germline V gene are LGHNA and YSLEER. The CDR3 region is CASSQEAHLANTEAFF.

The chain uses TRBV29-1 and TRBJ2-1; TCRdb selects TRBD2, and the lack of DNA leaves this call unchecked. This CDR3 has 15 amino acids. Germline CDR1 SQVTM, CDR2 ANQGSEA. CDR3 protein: CSVEGGTSSNNEQFF.

The CDR3 region is CASSLRPIGDTQYF. V is TRBV11-2 and J is TRBJ2-3; TCRdb gives TRBD2 as the D gene, but with no DNA this cannot be confirmed. The CDR3 contains 14 residues. Germline V gene data show CDR1 as SGHAT and CDR2 as FQNNGV. The complete variable domain, with remaining parts taken from reference TRBV11-2 and TRBJ2-3, reads EAGVAQSPRYKIIEKRQSVAFWCNPISGHATLYWYQQILGQGPKLLIQFQNNGVVDDSQLPKDRFSAERLKGVDSTLKIQPAKLEDSAVYLCASSLRPIGDTQYFGPGTRLTVL.

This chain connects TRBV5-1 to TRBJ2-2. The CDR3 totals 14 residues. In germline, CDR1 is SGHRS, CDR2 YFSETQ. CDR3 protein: CASSFLADTGELFF. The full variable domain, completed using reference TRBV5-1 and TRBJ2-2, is KAGVTQTPRYLIKTRGQQVTLSCSPISGHRSVSWYQQTPGQGLQFLFEYFSETQRNKGNFPGRFSGRQFSNSRSEMNVSTLELGDSALYLCASSFLADTGELFFGEGSRLTVL.

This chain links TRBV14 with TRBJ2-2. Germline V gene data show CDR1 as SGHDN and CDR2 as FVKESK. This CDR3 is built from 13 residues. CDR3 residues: CASSQGETGELFF.

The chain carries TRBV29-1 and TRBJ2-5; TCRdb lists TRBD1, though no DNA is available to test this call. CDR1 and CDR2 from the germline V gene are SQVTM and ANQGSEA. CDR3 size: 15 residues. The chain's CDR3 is CSVMGTGEPQETQYF.

The CDR3 here is CASSYGDRTSYEQYF. This rearrangement joins TRBV6-6 to TRBJ2-7; TCRdb names TRBD1, which stays unverified in the absence of DNA. This CDR3 spans 15 amino acids. CDR1 is MNHNY and CDR2 is SVGAGI in the germline V gene (reference sequence).

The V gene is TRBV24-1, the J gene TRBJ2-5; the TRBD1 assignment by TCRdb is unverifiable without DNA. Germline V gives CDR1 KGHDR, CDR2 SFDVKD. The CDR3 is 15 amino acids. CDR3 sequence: CATSDPTGAWETQYF.

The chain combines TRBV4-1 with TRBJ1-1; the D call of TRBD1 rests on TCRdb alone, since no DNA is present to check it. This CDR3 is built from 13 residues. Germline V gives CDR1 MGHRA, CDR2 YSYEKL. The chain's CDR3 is CASSQGGATEAFF.

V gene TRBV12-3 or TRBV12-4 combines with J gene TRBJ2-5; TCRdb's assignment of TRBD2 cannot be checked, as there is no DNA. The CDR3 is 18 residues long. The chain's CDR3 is CASSPPSRNSGRPETQYF.

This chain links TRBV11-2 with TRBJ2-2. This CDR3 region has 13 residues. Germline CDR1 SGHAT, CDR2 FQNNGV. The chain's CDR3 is CASSQTPTGELFF.

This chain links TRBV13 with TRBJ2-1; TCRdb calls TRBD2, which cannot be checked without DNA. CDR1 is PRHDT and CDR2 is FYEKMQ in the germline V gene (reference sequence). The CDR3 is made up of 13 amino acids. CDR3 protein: CASSFLEANEQFF.

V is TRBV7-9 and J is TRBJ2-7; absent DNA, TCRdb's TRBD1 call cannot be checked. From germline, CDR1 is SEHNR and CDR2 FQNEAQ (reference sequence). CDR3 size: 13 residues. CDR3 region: CASSLGSGTGQHF.

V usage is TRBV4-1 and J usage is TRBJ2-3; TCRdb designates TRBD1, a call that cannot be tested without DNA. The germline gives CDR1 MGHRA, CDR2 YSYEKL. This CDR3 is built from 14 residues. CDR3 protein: CASSHPRVEDTQYF.

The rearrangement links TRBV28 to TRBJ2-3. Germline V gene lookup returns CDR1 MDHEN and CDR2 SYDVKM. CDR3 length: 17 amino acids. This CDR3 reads CASSEGYRLTSTDTQYF.